This T cell receptor (beta chain) was found in a study of breast tumors, draining lymph nodes, adjacent tissues (dated by TCRdb to 2016 to 2017). Some background on the complete study: Breast cancer patients provided tumor, adjacent nontumor tissue and axillary lymph nodes, and the study compared the TCR beta repertoires across these three sources. The study was designed to assess the relationships and possible T-cell exchange between tumor, surrounding tissue and draining lymph node repertoires in human breast cancer. General conclusions and limits of the study: The conclusion that tumor T cells originate in lymph nodes was presented as consistent with a hypothesis rather than as directly demonstrated. Tumors showed preferential V and J gene usage, and their T-cell repertoire diversity fell below that of lymph nodes yet above that of nontumor tissue. In luminal-like breast cancer, tumor and nontumor tissue repertoires resembled each other significantly more than in basal-like breast cancer. A scenario in which most tumor T cells derive from the lymph node and then expand within tumor tissue was judged to be consistent with the data.

This clonotype was observed at least ten times. Which antigen it targets is not known. Within one base of it there is no much larger clone, and no base qualities were kept. Unmatched junction bases come to 9, with V trimmed by 5 bases and J by 7 bases. CDR1 is given as SGHRS and CDR2 as YFSETQ, both from the germline V gene. The CDR3 spans 13 residues, from the cysteine through the phenylalanine. Of the read, only the CDR3 DNA is kept; its 39 bases are in frame from base 1. The axillary draining lymph nodes of breast cancer patients were the source of the lymph node samples. The instrument was an Illumina HiSeq 2000. Multiplex PCR amplification was used to build the TCR beta chain libraries. High-throughput sequencing was used to analyze the amplified TCR beta chain products. Starting from the raw public reads, TCRdb applied fastp trimming at Q25, assembled clones with MiXCR and retained in-frame beta chains. Each entry is one CDR3 protein sequence, shown with its most common DNA and genes. This sample lists about 230,000 distinct CDR3 sequences; 32% were detected once. Together, the top ten hold 1.2% to 1.5% of the sample.

The chain is encoded by TRBV5-1 joined to TRBJ2-7; the junction holds 7 bases that match TRBD2. Sequenced: axillary lymph node tissue. The source is a female donor with breast cancer. Some clones in this sample may be carry-over from other donors' samples. The CDR3 reads as follows: CASRLAAYEEQYF. The bases read TGCGCCAGCAGGCTAGCGGCTTACGAAGAGCAGTACTTC.